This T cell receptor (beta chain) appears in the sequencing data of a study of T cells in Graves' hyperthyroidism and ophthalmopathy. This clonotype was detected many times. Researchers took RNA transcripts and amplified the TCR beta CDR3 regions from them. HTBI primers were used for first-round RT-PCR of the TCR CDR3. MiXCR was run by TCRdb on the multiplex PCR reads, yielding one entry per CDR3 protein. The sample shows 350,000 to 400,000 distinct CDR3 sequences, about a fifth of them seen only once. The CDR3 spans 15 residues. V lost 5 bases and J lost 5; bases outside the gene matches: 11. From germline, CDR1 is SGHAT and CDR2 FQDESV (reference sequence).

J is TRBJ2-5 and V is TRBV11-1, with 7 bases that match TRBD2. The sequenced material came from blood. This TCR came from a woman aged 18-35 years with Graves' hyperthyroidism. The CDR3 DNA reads TGTGCCAGCAGCCCACGGGACTACCTTCGGGAGACCCAGTACTTC. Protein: CASSPRDYLRETQYF.